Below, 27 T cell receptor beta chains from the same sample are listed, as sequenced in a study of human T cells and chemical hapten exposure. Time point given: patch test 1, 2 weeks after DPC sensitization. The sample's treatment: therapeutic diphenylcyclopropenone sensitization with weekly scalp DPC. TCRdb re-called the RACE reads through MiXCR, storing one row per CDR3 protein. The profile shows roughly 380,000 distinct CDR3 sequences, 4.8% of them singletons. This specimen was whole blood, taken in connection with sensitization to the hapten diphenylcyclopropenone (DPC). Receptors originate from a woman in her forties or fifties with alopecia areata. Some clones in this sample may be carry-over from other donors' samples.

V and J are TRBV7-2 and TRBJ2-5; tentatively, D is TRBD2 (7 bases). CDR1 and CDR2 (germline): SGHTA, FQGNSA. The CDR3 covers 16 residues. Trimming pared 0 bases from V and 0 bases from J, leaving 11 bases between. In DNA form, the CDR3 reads TGTGCCAGCAGCTTAGCGGTAGGGGGGGACCAAGAGACCCAGTACTTC. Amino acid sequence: CASSLAVGGDQETQYF. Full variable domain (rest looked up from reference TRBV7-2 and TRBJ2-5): GAGVSQSPSNKVTEKGKDVELRCDPISGHTALYWYRQSLGQGLEFLIYFQGNSAPDKSGLPSDRFSAERTGGSVSTLTIQRTQQEDSAVYLCASSLAVGGDQETQYFGPGTRLLVL.

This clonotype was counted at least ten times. As DNA, the CDR3 is TGTGCCAGCAGTCCGAGGTGGACAGATACGCAGTATTTT. This codes for CASSPRWTDTQYF. The chain has TRBV2 and TRBJ2-3; no definite D call. V gave up 5 bases and J gave up 3 bases, with 9 bases separating them. Germline V gene lookup returns CDR1 SNHLY and CDR2 FYNNEI. CDR3 size: 13 residues.

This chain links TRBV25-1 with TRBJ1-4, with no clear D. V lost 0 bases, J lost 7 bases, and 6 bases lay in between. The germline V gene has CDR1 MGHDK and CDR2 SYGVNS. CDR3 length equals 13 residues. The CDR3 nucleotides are TGTGCCAGCAGTGAATACGGAGGTGAAAAACTGTTTTTT. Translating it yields CASSEYGGEKLFF. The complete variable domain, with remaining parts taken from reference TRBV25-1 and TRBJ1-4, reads EADIYQTPRYLVIGTGKKITLECSQTMGHDKMYWYQQDPGMELHLIHYSYGVNSTEKGDLSSESTVSRIRTEHFPLTLESARPSHTSQYLCASSEYGGEKLFFGSGTQLSVL.

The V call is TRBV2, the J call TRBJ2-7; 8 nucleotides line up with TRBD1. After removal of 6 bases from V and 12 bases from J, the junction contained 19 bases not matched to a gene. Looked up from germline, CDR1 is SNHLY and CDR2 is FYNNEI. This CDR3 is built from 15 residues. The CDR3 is CASSLRTGGLLGGYF. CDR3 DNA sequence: TGTGCCAGCAGCCTCAGAACAGGGGGTCTCCTCGGAGGGTACTTC.

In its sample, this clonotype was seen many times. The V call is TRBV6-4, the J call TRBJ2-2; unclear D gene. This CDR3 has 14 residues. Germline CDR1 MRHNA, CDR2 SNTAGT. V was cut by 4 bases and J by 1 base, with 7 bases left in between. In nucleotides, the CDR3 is TGTGCCAGCAGTGTGGGCAGGAACACCGGGGAGCTGTTTTTT. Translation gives CASSVGRNTGELFF.

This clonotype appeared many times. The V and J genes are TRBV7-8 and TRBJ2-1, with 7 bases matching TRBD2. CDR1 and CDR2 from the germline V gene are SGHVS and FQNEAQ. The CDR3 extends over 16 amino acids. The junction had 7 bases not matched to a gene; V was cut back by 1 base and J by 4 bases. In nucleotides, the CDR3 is TGTGCCAGCAGCTTAGAAACGGGGGGATTTTACAATGAGCAGTTCTTC. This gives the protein CASSLETGGFYNEQFF.

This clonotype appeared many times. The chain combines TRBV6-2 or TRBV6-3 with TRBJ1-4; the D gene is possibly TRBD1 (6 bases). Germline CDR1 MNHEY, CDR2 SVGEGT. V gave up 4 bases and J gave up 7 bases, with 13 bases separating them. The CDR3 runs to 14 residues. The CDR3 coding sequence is TGTGCCAGCAGTTCCCAGGGGAGGAGTGAAAAACTGTTTTTT. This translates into CASSSQGRSEKLFF.

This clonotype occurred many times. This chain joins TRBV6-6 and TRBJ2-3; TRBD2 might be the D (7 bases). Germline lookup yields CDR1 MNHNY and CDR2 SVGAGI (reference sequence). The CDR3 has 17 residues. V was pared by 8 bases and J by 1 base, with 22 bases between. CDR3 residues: CASHFGQFRGGTDTQYF. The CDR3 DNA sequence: TGTGCCAGCCACTTCGGACAGTTCCGGGGGGGCACAGATACGCAGTATTTT.

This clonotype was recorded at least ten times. The chain's CDR3 is CSALPLAGGPHTQYF. CDR3 nucleotides: TGCAGTGCCCTACCTCTAGCGGGAGGCCCACATACGCAGTATTTT. The chain combines TRBV20-1 with TRBJ2-3; TRBD2 aligns across 11 bases. With V trimmed by 6 bases and J by 7 bases, 12 bases remained unmatched. In germline, CDR1 is DFQATT, CDR2 SNEGSKA (reference sequence). The CDR3 contains 15 residues.

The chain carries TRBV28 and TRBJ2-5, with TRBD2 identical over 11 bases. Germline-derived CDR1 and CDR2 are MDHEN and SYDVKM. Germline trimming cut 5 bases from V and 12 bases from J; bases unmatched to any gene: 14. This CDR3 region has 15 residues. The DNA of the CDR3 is TGTGCCAGCAGTGGGGGGGGACTAGCGGTAATCAGTGAGTACTTC. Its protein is CASSGGGLAVISEYF.

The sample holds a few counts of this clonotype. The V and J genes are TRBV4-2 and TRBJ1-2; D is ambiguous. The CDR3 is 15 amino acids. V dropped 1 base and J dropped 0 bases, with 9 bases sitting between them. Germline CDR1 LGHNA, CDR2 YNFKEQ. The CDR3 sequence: CASSQGAPANYGYTF. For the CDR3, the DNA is TGTGCCAGCAGCCAAGGGGCCCCAGCTAACTATGGCTACACCTTC.

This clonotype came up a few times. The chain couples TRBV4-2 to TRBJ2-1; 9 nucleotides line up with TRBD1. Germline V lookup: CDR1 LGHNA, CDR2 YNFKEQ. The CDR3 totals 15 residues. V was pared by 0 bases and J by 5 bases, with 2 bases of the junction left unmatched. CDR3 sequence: CASSQEYRGHNEQFF. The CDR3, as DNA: TGTGCCAGCAGCCAAGAATACAGGGGGCACAATGAGCAGTTCTTC.

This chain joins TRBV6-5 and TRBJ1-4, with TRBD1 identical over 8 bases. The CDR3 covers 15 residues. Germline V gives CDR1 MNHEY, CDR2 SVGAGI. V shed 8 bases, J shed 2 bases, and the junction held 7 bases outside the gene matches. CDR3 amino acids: CASSDRGATNEKLFF. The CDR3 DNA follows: TGTGCCAGCTCTGACAGGGGAGCGACTAATGAAAAACTGTTTTTT.

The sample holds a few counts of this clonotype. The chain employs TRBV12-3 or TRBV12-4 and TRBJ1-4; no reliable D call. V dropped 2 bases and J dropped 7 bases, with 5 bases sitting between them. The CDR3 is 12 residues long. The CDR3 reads CASSLRREKLFF. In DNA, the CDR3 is TGTGCCAGCAGTTTACGGCGTGAAAAACTGTTTTTT.

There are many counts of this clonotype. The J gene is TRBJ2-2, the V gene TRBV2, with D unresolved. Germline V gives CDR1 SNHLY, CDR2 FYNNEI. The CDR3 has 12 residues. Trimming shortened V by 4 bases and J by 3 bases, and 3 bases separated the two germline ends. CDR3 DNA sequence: TGTGCCAGCAGTGGGGACACCGGGGAGCTGTTTTTT. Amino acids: CASSGDTGELFF.

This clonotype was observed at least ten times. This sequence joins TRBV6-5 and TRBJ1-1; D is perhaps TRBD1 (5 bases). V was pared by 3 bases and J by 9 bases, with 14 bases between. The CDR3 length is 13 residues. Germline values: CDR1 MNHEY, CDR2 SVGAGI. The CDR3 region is CASSYRDGQQAFF. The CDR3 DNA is TGTGCCAGCAGTTATCGGGACGGTCAACAAGCTTTCTTT.

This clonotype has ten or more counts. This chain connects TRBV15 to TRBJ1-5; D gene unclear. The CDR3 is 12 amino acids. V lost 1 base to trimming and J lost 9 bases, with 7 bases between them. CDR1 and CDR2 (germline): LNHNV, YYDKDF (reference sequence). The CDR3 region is CATSRVEGPQHF. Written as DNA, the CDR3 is TGTGCCACCAGCAGAGTGGAGGGGCCCCAGCATTTT.

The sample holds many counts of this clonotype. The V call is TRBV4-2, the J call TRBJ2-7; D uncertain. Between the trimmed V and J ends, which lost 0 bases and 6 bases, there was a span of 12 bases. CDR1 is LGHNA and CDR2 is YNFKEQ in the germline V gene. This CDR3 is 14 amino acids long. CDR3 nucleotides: TGTGCCAGCAGCCAAGATTTAGGACCCCTCGAGCAGTACTTC. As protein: CASSQDLGPLEQYF.

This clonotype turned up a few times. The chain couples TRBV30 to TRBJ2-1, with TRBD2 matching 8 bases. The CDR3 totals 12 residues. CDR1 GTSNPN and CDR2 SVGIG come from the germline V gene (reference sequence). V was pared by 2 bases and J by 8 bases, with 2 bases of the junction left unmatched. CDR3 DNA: TGTGCCTGGAGTTCTAGCGGGCATGAGCAGTTCTTC. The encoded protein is CAWSSSGHEQFF.

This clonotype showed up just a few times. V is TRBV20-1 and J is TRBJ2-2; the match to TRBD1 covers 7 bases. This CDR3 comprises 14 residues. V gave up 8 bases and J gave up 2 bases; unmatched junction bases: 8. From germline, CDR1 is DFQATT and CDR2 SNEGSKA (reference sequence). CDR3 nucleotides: TGCAGTTGTTTGGGACAGAGTAACACCGGGGAGCTGTTTTTT. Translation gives CSCLGQSNTGELFF.

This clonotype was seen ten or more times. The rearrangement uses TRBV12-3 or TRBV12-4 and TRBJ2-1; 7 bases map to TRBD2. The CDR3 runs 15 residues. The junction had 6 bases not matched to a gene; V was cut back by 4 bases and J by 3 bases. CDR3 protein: CASSSTSAIYNEQFF. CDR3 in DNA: TGTGCCAGCAGTTCTACTAGCGCTATCTACAATGAGCAGTTCTTC.

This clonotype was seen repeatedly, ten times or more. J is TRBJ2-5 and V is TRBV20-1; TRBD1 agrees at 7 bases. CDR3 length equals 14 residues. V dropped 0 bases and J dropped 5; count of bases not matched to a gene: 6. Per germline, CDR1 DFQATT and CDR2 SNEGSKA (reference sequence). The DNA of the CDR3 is TGCAGTGCTAGAGATGAGGACAGGAGTGAGACCCAGTACTTC. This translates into CSARDEDRSETQYF.

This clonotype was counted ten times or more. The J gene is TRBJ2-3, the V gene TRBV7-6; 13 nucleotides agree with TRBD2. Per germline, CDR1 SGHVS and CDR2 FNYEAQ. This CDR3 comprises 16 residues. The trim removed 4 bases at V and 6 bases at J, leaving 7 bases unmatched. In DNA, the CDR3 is TGTGCCAGCAGCTCTGGACTAGCGGGAGTACTCGATACGCAGTATTTT. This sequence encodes CASSSGLAGVLDTQYF.

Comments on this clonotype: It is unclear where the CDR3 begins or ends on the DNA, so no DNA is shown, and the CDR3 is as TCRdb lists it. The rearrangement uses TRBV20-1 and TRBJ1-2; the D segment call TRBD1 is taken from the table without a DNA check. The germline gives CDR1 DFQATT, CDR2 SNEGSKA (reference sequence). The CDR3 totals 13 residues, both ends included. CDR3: CSAPDRRDYGCTF.

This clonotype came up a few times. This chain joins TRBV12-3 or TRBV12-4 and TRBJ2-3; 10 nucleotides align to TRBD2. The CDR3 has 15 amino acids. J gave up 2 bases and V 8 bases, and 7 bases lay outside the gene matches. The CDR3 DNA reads TGTGCCAGCTGCCTCACTAGCGGGGTCACAGATACGCAGTATTTT. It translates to CASCLTSGVTDTQYF.

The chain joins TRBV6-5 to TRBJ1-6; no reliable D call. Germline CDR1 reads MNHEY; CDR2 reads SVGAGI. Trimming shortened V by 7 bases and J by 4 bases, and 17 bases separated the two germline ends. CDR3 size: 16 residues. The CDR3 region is CASTSTSAGYNSPLHF. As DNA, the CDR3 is TGTGCCAGCACCTCTACCAGCGCGGGTTATAATTCACCCCTCCACTTT.

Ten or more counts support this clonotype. In DNA, the CDR3 is TGTGCCAGCAGCCCTAGCCTGGGGACTAGCGGTCGGAGGGTTGAGCAGTTCTTC. Translated, it gives CASSPSLGTSGRRVEQFF. V usage is TRBV7-8 and J usage is TRBJ2-1, with 11 positions matching TRBD2. There are 18 residues in the CDR3. Germline V lookup: CDR1 SGHVS, CDR2 FQNEAQ. Trimming cost V 5 bases and J 9 bases; bases outside gene matches: 18.